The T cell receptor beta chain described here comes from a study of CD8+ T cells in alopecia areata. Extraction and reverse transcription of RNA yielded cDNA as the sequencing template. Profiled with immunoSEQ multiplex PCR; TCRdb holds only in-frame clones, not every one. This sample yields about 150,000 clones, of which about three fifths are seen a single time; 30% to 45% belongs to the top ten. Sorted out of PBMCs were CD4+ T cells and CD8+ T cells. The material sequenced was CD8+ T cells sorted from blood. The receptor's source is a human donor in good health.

CDR3 region: CASTRSSYEQYF. The CDR3 DNA is TGTGCCAGCACCCGGTCCTCCTACGAGCAGTACTTC. The chain employs TRBV7-9 and TRBJ2-7; D call uncertain. V lost 7 bases, J lost 0 bases, and 7 bases lay in between. The CDR3 is 12 amino acids. Germline CDR1 SEHNR, CDR2 FQNEAQ (reference sequence).